The entry below gives a single T cell receptor (beta chain) sequence along with its context. Its antigen is still unknown. Base-call qualities are not available, and no considerably larger clone is one nucleotide away. The cohort was made up of approximately 700 healthy bone marrow donors. At the time of sampling, every cohort member was nominally healthy, though immune exposures that went unrecorded were likely present. The donor was CMV seronegative and was included in the group of a few hundred seronegative cohort members. Every donor gave a peripheral blood sample, and the peripheral blood mononuclear cells from that sample were used for TCR beta sequencing. Genomic DNA extraction from the blood cell samples was performed with the Qiagen DNeasy Blood Extraction Kit. This sample was included in a study of cytomegalovirus exposure and HLA in healthy donors (dated by TCRdb to the late 2010s). Notes on the research overall: An earlier analysis of about 530 of the donors reported 276 Gb of sequence data and around 100 million unique TCR beta sequences obtained from roughly 180 million T cells. The study was designed to test whether signatures of past pathogen exposure could be identified by cataloging public T cell receptors. A handful of DR-DQ haplotypes were handled as single units for association and clustering because linkage in the cohort was strong. The number of typed donors differed by locus: roughly 620-630 for A, B, C, DRB1 and DQB1; some 500 for DQA1; some 590 for DPA1; and about 470 for DPB1. The study used immunosequencing to profile the T cell repertoires of several hundred subjects and linked those repertoires to cytomegalovirus serostatus. All discovery cohort repertoires had been generated using a single sequencing platform. Rather than drawing on any new phenotypic data, the later analysis identified candidate immune exposures from TCR beta sequences and the way those sequences occurred across donors. Donor age, sex, ethnicity and CMV serostatus were collected together with the repertoire data. Of the roughly 400 genotyped donors, around 81% fell in the genetic ancestry cluster associated with self-reported Caucasian donors. In an earlier analysis of roughly 580 of the donors, high-throughput TCR beta sequencing was used to judge whether each TCR beta V gene segment behaved as functional or pseudogenic. Among some 400 genotyped donors of the cohort, an average of around 250,000 unique TCR beta nucleotide sequences was sequenced per donor, of which about 20% were non-productive. Along with the approximately 700-subject first cohort, a separate validation cohort of over a hundred different subjects was used. HLA typing included class I and class II loci at four-digit resolution. A later genetic analysis used genome-wide SNP genotypes for about 65% of the 666 donors, treating that subset as a discovery cohort. High-throughput TCR immunosequencing, statistical association of individual TCRs with disease status, and machine learning were combined to predict cytomegalovirus infection status. Roughly 320 gigabases of sequencing data and around 85 million unique TCR sequences made up an early release that covered 500 to 650 HLA-typed donors. In a later analysis, previously published TCR beta repertoires from about 640 donors were re-analyzed and high-resolution HLA genotyping was added so that TCR occurrence patterns could be studied. The full study reports these points: The authors suggested that the approach could potentially be generalized to other disease states and immunological phenotypes. In the study, 150 to 200 TCR beta chains were listed as associated with cytomegalovirus. The classifier was reported to diagnose cytomegalovirus status with high specificity and sensitivity in both the original and validation cohorts. Linkage disequilibrium might explain the correlated functional status among segregating V segments, but an unknown experimental factor could not be excluded. Some IMGT-functional V segments, including TRBV6-2 and TRBV6-3, could not be distinguished by the 87-base-pair reads and were therefore excluded. In a later analysis, the rate of TCR association differed among HLA loci, with DRB1 alleles having the most associated TCRs and HLA-C alleles having the fewest. Several of the top co-occurrence clusters appeared to be linked to parvovirus B19, influenza, CMV and Epstein-Barr virus, according to a later analysis. A cluster of highly shared sequence variants was judged likely to represent a technical artifact of the sequencing pipeline. Presence/absence analyses assumed roughly uniform sequencing depth across donors, an assumption that may not hold. A later genetic analysis reported fewer N-insertions in productive TCRs among donors in an Asian-associated ancestry cluster than the roughly 700-donor mean. The only immune exposure information available for the cohort was CMV serostatus. Because HLA typing was missing for some donors at each locus, association tests included only the typed subset. Most TCR sequences were seen in very few donors, while some public TCRs were found in many individuals. In this cohort, only TCR beta chains were sequenced, and detectable features were limited by the absence of alpha or paired-chain data. A later analysis associated 16,951 TCR beta sequences with specific HLA alleles at a false discovery rate of 0.05. In a later genetic analysis, a missense DCLRE1C variant was associated with V-gene and J-gene trimming of TCR beta chains, and the association was replicated in an independent cohort. A few of the identified cytomegalovirus-associated TCR beta chains were confirmed in vitro to be specific for cytomegalovirus antigens. Strong co-occurrence of HLA alleles, especially DR and DQ, made assigning TCR associations to individual alleles difficult. Most CMV-associated TCR beta chains appeared to be HLA-restricted in a later analysis, and the HLA associations seemed to be driven largely by CMV exposure. Because counts were too low, seventeen rarely observed V segments, including chromosome 9 orphons, were excluded from the earlier analysis of some 540 of the donors. A further reported finding was that TCR beta sequences accurately predicted the HLA-A and HLA-B alleles for most subjects in the first cohort. In an earlier analysis of over 550 of the donors, most TCR beta V segments were observed in productive rearrangements about 87% or about 30% of the time, broadly matching IMGT annotations. Compared with equally common non-associated chains, HLA-associated TCR beta chains in a later analysis were more clonally expanded and had lower generation probabilities.

The method was the immunoSEQ multiplex PCR assay. A mixture of 60 forward primers for TCR Vbeta segments and 13 reverse primers for TCR Jbeta segments was used in the multiplex PCR. A multiplex PCR assay on genomic DNA amplified the CDR3 region of rearranged TCR beta genes. Amplified TCR beta libraries were sequenced as 87-base-pair reads on the Illumina HiSeq System. Per the source publication's procedure: In a later analysis, tens of millions of unique TCR beta chains were counted across the 500 to 850 repertoires, and approximately 11 million of these chains were shared by at least two donors. Raw reads were error-corrected and collapsed into unique sequences by a nearest-neighbor algorithm in which closely related sequences were merged to remove PCR and sequencing errors. To assign V, D and J gene segments, CDR3 sequences were aligned to IMGT reference sequences. Each retained sequence needed at least a six-nucleotide match to both a V gene segment and a J gene segment. Rearrangements were classified as productive when the CDR3 lacked stop codons and remained in frame with V and J, and all other rearrangements were classified as non-productive. CDR3 was defined according to IMGT convention as the region running from the second conserved V-encoded cysteine to the conserved J-encoded phenylalanine. The earlier analysis of some 540 of the donors excluded any sequence lacking an unambiguous match to a single V gene segment. In an earlier analysis of around 590 of the donors, a V segment was called functional when productive rearrangements were above 56.7%, and segregating when the standard deviation between donors exceeded 5%. A statistical classification framework was built to diagnose cytomegalovirus status from the catalog of TCR beta chain sequences. A later analysis assigned V and J genes by comparing TCR nucleotide sequences with IMGT/GENE-DB human TR gene sequences. The TCRdist pipeline was used in a later analysis to assign CDR3 sequences and most-parsimonious VDJ recombination scenarios. In a later analysis, each TCR beta chain was defined by its CDR3 amino acid sequence together with its V-gene family, and reads lacking a unique V-gene family were excluded. To address suspected cross-contamination and a sequencing artifact, a later analysis removed a few hundred highly shared, low-generation-probability nucleotide sequences. A later analysis calculated a clonal expansion index for each public chain from normalized within-repertoire ranks of inferred template counts. In a later analysis, generation probabilities were computed with a VDJ recombination model fitted to out-of-frame rearrangements, and the resulting probabilities were checked against IGoR. Hypergeometric tests were used in a later analysis to score TCR-TCR, TCR-HLA and TCR-CMV co-occurrence, with a repertoire-size bias correction applied to the TCR pairs. To estimate false discovery rates, a later analysis permuted the HLA or CMV assignments 20 times. In a later analysis, co-occurring TCRs were grouped using DBSCAN, with TCRdist sequence similarity added in when clustering inside HLA-allele-positive subsets. For co-occurrence clustering, repertoires with fewer than 30,000 or more than 120,000 public chains were excluded, along with four to six repertoires with anomalous nucleotide sharing. TCRdb's version of the immuneACCESS table is confined to in-frame rearrangements and falls short of the full clone set. An unresolved V gene accounts for under half of the shortfall where checked; the remainder is of unknown origin. V and J calls and clone size are those listed in that table; D and trimming were worked out from the DNA. Counted in this sample were about 130,000 clones; roughly 75% of them appeared once. The ten largest make up more than 2.5% of the sample.

The CDR3 spans 15 residues, from the cysteine through the phenylalanine. CDR3 DNA is the only sequence kept; it has 45 bases, read in frame from the first base. CDR1 is given as MNHNY and CDR2 as SVGAGI, both from the germline V gene (reference sequence). V lost 7 bases and J lost 1 base; the stretch between them is 13 bases long. The chain is encoded by TRBV6-6 joined to TRBJ2-2; TRBD1 is a possible D gene, resting on 6 matching bases. This receptor was identified in a woman aged 50 to 65 in good health and CMV-seronegative. Sequencing input: PBMCs. The bases read TGTGCCAGCATCCGGGACATCCTGAACACCGGGGAGCTGTTTTTT. The translation is CASIRDILNTGELFF.